The table lists the clone carrying this T cell receptor beta chain with a few counts. The antigen is unknown. This table comes from immunoSEQ multiplex PCR, and its TCRdb copy is limited to in-frame clones, with some not included. This sample yields tens of thousands of clones, of which approximately 80% are seen a single time; 10% belongs to the top ten. The data originate from a study of OX40 agonist ivuxolimab in advanced cancers. The wider study: Each patient was given ivuxolimab into a vein every 2 weeks, at 0.01 to 10 mg/kg. Eligibility admitted prior anti-PD-1, anti-PD-L1 or anti-CTLA-4 therapy; about 42% had some. The dose-escalation group included hepatocellular carcinoma, melanoma, renal cell carcinoma and head and neck cancer.

The study's findings and limits: Clonal expansion from baseline to week 6 occurred in both CD4+ and CD8+ T cells.

Deletions cut 7 bases from V and 6 bases from J, with 15 bases between. The CDR3 runs to 13 residues. Germline V gene sequence: CDR1 WSHSY, CDR2 SAAADI. The source of this sequence is an adult with an advanced solid tumor such as melanoma, head and neck, liver or kidney cancer. The source was CD4+ or CD8+ T cells sorted from blood, collected in a trial of the OX40 agonist ivuxolimab. The V gene is TRBV10-2, the J gene TRBJ1-2; D is uncertain. The DNA for the CDR3 is TGCGCCAGCACCCCAACAGTGGTGGATGGCTACACCTTC. It translates to CASTPTVVDGYTF.